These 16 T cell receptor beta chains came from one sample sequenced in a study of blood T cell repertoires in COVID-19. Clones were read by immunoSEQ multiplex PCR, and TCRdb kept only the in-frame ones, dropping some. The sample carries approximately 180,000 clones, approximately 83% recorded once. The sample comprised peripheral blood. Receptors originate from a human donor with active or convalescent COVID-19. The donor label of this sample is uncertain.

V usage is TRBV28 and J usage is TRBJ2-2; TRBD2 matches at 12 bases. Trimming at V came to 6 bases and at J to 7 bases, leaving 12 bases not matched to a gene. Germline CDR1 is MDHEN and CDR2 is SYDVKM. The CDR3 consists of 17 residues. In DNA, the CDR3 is TGTGCCAGCAGCCCCTCTGGACTAGCGGGATTTGGCGGGGAGCTGTTTTTT. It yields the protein CASSPSGLAGFGGELFF.

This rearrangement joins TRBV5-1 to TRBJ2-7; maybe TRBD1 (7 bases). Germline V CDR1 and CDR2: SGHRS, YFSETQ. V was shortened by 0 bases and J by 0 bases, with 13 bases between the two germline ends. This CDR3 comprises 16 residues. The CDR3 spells CASSLGPRGASYEQYF. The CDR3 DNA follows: TGCGCCAGCAGCTTGGGACCCAGGGGGGCCTCCTACGAGCAGTACTTC. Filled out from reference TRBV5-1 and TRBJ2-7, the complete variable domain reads KAGVTQTPRYLIKTRGQQVTLSCSPISGHRSVSWYQQTPGQGLQFLFEYFSETQRNKGNFPGRFSGRQFSNSRSEMNVSTLELGDSALYLCASSLGPRGASYEQYFGPGTRLTVT.

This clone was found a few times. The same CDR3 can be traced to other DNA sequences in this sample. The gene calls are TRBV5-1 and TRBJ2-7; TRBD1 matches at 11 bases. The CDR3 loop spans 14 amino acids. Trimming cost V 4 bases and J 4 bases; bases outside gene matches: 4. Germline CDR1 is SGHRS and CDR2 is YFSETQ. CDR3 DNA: TGCGCCAGCAGCCTCCGGGACAGGGGGTACGAGCAGTACTTC. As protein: CASSLRDRGYEQYF.

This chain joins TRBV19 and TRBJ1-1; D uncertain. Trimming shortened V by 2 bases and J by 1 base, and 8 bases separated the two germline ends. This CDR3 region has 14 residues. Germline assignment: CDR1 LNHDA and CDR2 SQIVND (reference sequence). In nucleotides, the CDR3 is TGTGCCAGTAGTATAATCGCAGGGAACACTGAAGCTTTCTTT. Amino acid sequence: CASSIIAGNTEAFF.

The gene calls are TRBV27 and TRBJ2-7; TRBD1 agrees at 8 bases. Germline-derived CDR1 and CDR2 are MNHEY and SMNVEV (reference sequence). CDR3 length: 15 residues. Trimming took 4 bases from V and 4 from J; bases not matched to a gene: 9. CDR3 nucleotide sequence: TGTGCCAGCAGTTCCCCGGGGACAGGATATTACGAGCAGTACTTC. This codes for CASSSPGTGYYEQYF.

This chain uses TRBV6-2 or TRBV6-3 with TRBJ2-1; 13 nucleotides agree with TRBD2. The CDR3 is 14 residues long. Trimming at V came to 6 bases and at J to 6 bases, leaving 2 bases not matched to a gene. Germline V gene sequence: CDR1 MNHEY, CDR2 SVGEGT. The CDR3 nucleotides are TGTGCCAGCAGCCGGACTAGCGGGGGCAATGAGCAGTTCTTC. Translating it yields CASSRTSGGNEQFF.

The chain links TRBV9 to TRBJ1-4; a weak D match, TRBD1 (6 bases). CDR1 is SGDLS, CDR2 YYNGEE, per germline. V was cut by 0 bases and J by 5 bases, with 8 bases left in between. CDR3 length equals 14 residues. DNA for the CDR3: TGTGCCAGCAGCGTAGACGACAGGAATGAAAAACTGTTTTTT. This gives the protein CASSVDDRNEKLFF. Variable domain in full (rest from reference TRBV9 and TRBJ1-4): DSGVTQTPKHLITATGQRVTLRCSPRSGDLSVYWYQQSLDQGLQFLIQYYNGEERAKGNILERFSAQQFPDLHSELNLSSLELGDSALYFCASSVDDRNEKLFFGSGTQLSVL.

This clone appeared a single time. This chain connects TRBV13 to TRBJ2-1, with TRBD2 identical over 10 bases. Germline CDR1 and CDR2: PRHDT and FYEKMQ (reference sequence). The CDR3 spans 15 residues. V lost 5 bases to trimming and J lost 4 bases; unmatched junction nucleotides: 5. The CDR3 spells CASSQRGGIYNEQFF. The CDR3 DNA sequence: TGTGCCAGCAGCCAGCGGGGGGGGATATACAATGAGCAGTTCTTC.

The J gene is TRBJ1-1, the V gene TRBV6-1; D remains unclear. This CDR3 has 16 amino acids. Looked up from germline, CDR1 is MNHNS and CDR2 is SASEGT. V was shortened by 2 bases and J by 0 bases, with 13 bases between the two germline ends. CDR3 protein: CASSERVEAVNTEAFF. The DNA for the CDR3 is TGTGCCAGCAGTGAACGGGTGGAGGCGGTGAACACTGAAGCTTTCTTT.

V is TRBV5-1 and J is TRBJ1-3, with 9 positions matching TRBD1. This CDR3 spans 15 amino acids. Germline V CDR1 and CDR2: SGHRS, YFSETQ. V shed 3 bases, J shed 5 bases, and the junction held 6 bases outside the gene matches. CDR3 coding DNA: TGCGCCAGCAGCTGGACAGGGGACGTCAGAAACACCATATATTTT. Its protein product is CASSWTGDVRNTIYF.

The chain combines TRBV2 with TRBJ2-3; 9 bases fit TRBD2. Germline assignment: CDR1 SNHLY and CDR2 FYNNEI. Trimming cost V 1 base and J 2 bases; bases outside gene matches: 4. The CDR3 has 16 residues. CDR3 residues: CASSEGLAGTTDTQYF. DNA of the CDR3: TGTGCCAGCAGTGAAGGGCTAGCGGGGACCACAGATACGCAGTATTTT.

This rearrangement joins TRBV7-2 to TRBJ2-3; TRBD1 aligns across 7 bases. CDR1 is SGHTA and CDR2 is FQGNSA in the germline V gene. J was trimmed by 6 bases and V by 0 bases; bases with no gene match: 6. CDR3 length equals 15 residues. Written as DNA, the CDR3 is TGTGCCAGCAGCTTAGCGGACAGGCCTCCCGATACGCAGTATTTT. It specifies CASSLADRPPDTQYF.

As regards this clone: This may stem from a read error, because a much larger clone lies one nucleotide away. CDR3 loop: CASSRQLYGYTF. DNA of the CDR3: TGTGCCAGCAGCCGACAGCTCTATGGCTACACCTTC. The chain is built from TRBV7-9 and TRBJ1-2; weak D call: TRBD1 (5 bases). The germline CDR1 and CDR2 sequences are SEHNR and FQNEAQ (reference sequence). The V gene lost 5 bases and the J gene lost 4 bases, with 8 bases spanning the gap. The CDR3 runs to 12 residues. Full variable domain (missing parts from reference TRBV7-9 and TRBJ1-2): DTGVSQNPRHKITKRGQNVTFRCDPISEHNRLYWYRQTLGQGPEFLTYFQNEAQLEKSRLLSDRFSAERPKGSFSTLEIQRTEQGDSAMYLCASSRQLYGYTFGSGTRLTVV.

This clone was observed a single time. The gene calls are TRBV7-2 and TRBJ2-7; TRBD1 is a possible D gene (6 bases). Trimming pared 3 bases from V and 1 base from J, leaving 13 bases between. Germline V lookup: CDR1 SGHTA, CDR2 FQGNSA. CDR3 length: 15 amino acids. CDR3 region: CASSFQSGVSYEQYF. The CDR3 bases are TGTGCCAGCAGCTTCCAGTCAGGGGTATCCTACGAGCAGTACTTC.

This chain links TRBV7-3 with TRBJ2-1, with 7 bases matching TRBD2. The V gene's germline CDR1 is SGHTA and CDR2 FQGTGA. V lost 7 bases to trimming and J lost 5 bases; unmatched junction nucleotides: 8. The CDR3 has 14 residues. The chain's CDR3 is CASKRGAGNNEQFF. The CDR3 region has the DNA TGTGCCAGCAAGAGAGGAGCGGGGAACAATGAGCAGTTCTTC.

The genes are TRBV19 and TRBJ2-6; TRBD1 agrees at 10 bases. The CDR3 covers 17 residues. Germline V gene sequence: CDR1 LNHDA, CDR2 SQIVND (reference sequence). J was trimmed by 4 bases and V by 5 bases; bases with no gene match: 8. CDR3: CASSPRQGARGANVLTF. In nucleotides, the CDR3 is TGTGCCAGTAGTCCCCGACAGGGGGCGCGAGGGGCCAACGTCCTGACTTTC.